A selection of T cell receptor beta chains follows, all from one sample in a study of molecular identifiers for immune sequencing clone quantification. TCRdb called the PCR reads again in MiXCR, with one record for every CDR3 protein. This table has about 640,000 distinct CDR3 sequences, around 20% appearing once. Source material: naive CD8+ T cells from blood, with Jurkat cell RNA spiked in. Receptors originate from a human donor in good health. Some libraries in this study had Jurkat cell RNA spiked in. Each CDR3 is given without its conserved first and last residue. Each record gives: D gene, V gene, CDR3 protein. The D gene is left open where the match is weak.

D: TRBD2
V: TRBV27
CDR3: ASSPGLAGGPREQY

D: TRBD1
V: TRBV7-9
CDR3: ASSLGLGQGAFEQY

D: .
V: TRBV28
CDR3: ASINHGQFNEKLF

D: TRBD2
V: TRBV27
CDR3: ASSSGLAHYEQY

D: .
V: TRBV4-3
CDR3: ASSQDYGDYEQY

D: TRBD1
V: TRBV19
CDR3: ASSMWDREYDTQY

D: TRBD1
V: TRBV6-2/TRBV6-3
CDR3: ASSYGTGAGQETQY

D: .
V: TRBV9
CDR3: ASSLRQVTLGEQY

D: TRBD2
V: TRBV7-9
CDR3: ASGPPGSGGSEQY

D: .
V: TRBV15
CDR3: ATSRDGGNQPQH

D: .
V: TRBV11-2
CDR3: ASSLPGAGAQYEQY

D: .
V: TRBV12-3/TRBV12-4
CDR3: ASSFEGRQPQH

D: TRBD2
V: TRBV4-2
CDR3: ASSQLAGYNEQF

D: TRBD2
V: TRBV7-9
CDR3: ASGSPWASGKVRIYEQY

D: .
V: TRBV4-3
CDR3: ASSRSTHLSGGELF

D: .
V: TRBV6-1
CDR3: ASSEEGNRAHVYGYT

D: .
V: TRBV19
CDR3: ASRLGGGYTEAF

D: .
V: TRBV27
CDR3: ASSYAPGGTYEQY

D: .
V: TRBV20-1
CDR3: SARREGYTGELF

D: TRBD1
V: TRBV20-1
CDR3: SARPTGPTNEKLF

D: TRBD2
V: TRBV6-2/TRBV6-3
CDR3: ASSSSWREGYEQY

D: TRBD2
V: TRBV12-3/TRBV12-4
CDR3: ASTAATAGAKNIQY

D: .
V: TRBV7-9
CDR3: ASSLLASHNEQF

D: TRBD1
V: TRBV5-6
CDR3: ASSIWTGEDEQY

D: TRBD2
V: TRBV5-4
CDR3: ASSLVGRGGPGETQY

D: .
V: TRBV9
CDR3: ASSPRTESSGNTIY

D: TRBD1
V: TRBV4-3
CDR3: ASSPGQGASNEELF